Each of the 7 T cell receptor beta chains below was sequenced from the same sample in a study of T cells in Graves' hyperthyroidism and ophthalmopathy. Amplification of TCR beta CDR3 regions used RNA as the template. Initially, a first-round RT-PCR of the TCR CDR3 employed the HTBI primer set. TCRdb fed the multiplex PCR reads into MiXCR, producing one record per CDR3 protein. This sample has 400,000 to 600,000 distinct CDR3 sequences; about 16% occur once, and the top ten carry about 29%. The specimen sequenced was blood. The origin of the receptors is a woman in her 30s with Graves' ophthalmopathy.

This clonotype was seen ten or more times. The genes are TRBV30 and TRBJ1-6, with unresolved D. In germline, CDR1 is GTSNPN, CDR2 SVGIG (reference sequence). The CDR3 is 13 amino acids. Trimming left V 4 bases short and J 7 bases short, with 11 bases between. CDR3 sequence (DNA): TGTGCCTGGAAGGAAAAGGGAAATTCACCCCTCCACTTT. It translates to CAWKEKGNSPLHF.

The chain links TRBV12-3 or TRBV12-4 to TRBJ2-2; TRBD2 aligns across 9 bases. The CDR3 is made up of 14 amino acids. Trimming removed 4 bases from V and 7 bases from J; junction bases left unmatched: 4. Here the CDR3 reads CASSSGTSHGELFF. CDR3 DNA: TGTGCCAGCAGTTCTGGGACTAGCCACGGGGAGCTGTTTTTT.

This clonotype was recorded a few times. The rearrangement joins TRBV19 to TRBJ2-2; 8 bases map to TRBD2. CDR3 length: 15 residues. J gave up 3 bases and V 7 bases, and 7 bases lay outside the gene matches. Germline V gene data show CDR1 as LNHDA and CDR2 as SQIVND (reference sequence). The CDR3: CASTRTSLHTGELFF. CDR3 in DNA: TGTGCCAGTACCAGGACTAGCTTACACACCGGGGAGCTGTTTTTT. The complete variable domain, with remaining parts taken from reference TRBV19 and TRBJ2-2, reads DGGITQSPKYLFRKEGQNVTLSCEQNLNHDAMYWYRQDPGQGLRLIYYSQIVNDFQKGDIAEGYSVSREKKESFPLTVTSAQKNPTAFYLCASTRTSLHTGELFFGEGSRLTVL.

This chain links TRBV7-2 with TRBJ2-7; weak D call: TRBD2 (6 bases). The CDR3 is made up of 16 amino acids. Germline CDR1 SGHTA, CDR2 FQGNSA. The germline V and J ends were trimmed by 1 base and 0 bases, with 13 bases remaining between them. CDR3 in DNA: TGTGCCAGCAGCTTAGAGGGAAGCGGGTTCTCCTACGAGCAGTACTTC. Residues: CASSLEGSGFSYEQYF.

A few counts support this clonotype. This chain connects TRBV24-1 to TRBJ2-7; TRBD1 matches 7 bases. This CDR3 is 11 amino acids long. The germline gives CDR1 KGHDR, CDR2 SFDVKD. With V trimmed by 9 bases and J by 3 bases, 1 base remained unmatched. The CDR3 DNA is TGTGCCACCGGGGACAGCTACGAGCAGTACTTC. This gives the protein CATGDSYEQYF.

Ten or more counts support this clonotype. The chain has TRBV6-5 and TRBJ2-1; 7 positions match TRBD2. Germline V gene sequence: CDR1 MNHEY, CDR2 SVGAGI. V trimming: 2 bases; J trimming: 7 bases; junction bases outside the gene matches: 8. The CDR3 is 15 amino acids. The CDR3 spells CASSYEGGPRNEQFF. The DNA of the CDR3 is TGTGCCAGCAGTTACGAGGGAGGGCCAAGGAATGAGCAGTTCTTC.

The chain couples TRBV4-1 to TRBJ1-2; no clear D gene. CDR3 length equals 12 residues. V was cut by 6 bases and J by 2 bases, with 7 bases left in between. Germline V gene sequence: CDR1 MGHRA, CDR2 YSYEKL. In DNA, the CDR3 is TGCGCCAGCAGTTGGGAGAACTATGGCTACACCTTC. As protein: CASSWENYGYTF.